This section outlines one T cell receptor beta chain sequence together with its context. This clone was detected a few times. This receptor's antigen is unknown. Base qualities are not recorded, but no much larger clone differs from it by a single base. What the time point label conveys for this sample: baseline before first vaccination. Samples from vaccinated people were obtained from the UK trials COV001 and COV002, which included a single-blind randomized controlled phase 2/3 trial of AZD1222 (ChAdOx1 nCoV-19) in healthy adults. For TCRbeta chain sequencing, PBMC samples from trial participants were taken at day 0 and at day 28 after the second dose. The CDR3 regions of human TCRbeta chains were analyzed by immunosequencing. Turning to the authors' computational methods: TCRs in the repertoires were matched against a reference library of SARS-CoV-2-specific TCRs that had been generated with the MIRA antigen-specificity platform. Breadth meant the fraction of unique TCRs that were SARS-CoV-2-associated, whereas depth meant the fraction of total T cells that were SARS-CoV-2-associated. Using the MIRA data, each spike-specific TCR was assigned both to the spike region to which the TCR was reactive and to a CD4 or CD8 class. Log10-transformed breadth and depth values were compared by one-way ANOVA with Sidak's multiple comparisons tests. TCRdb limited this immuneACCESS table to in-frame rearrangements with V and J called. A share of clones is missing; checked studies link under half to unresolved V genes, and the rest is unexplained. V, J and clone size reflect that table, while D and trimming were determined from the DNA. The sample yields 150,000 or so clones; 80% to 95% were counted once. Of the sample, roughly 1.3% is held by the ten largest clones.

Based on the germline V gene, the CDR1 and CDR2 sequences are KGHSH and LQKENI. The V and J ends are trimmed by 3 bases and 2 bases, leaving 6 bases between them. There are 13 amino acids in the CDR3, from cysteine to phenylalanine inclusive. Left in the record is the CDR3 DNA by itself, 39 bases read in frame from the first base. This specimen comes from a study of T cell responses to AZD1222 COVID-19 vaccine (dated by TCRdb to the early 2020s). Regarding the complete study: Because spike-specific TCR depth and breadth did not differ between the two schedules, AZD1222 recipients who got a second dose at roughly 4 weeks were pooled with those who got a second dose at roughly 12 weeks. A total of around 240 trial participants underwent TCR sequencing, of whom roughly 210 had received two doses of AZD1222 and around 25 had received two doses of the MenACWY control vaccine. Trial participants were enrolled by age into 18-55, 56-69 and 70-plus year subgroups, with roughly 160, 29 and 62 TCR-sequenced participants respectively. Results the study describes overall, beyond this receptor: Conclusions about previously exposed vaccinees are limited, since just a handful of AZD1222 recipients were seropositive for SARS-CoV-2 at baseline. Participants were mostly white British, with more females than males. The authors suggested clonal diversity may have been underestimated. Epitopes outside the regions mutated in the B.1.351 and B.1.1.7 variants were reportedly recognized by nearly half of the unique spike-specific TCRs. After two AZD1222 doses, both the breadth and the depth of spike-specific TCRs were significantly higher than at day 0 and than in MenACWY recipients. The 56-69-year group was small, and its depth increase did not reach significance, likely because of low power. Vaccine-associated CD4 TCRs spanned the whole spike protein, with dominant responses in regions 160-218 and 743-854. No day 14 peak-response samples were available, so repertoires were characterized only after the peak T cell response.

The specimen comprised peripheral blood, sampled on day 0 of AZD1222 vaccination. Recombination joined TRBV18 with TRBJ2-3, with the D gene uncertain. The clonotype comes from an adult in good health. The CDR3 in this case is CASSPTSTDTQYF. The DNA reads TGTGCCAGCTCACCCACCTCCACAGATACGCAGTATTTT.